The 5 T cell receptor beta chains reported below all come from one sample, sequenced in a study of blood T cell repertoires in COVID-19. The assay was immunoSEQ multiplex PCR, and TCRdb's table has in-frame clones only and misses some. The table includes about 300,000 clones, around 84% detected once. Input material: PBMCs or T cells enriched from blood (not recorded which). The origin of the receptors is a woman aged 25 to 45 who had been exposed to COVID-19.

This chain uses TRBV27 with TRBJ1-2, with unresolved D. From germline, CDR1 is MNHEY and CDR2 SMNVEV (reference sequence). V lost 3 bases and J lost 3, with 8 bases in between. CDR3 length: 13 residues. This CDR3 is CASSLDGDYGYTF. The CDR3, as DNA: TGTGCCAGCAGTTTGGACGGGGACTATGGCTACACCTTC.

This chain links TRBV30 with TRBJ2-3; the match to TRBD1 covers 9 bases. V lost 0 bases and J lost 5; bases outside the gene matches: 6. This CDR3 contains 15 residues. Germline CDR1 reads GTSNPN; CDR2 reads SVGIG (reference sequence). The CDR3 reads CAWSVTGGAGDTQYF. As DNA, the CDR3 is TGTGCCTGGAGTGTTACAGGGGGCGCAGGAGATACGCAGTATTTT.

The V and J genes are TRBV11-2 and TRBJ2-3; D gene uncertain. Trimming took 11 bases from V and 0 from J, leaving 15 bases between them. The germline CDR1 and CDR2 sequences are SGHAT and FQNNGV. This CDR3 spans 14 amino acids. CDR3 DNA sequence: TGTGCCGTCTCGTGGAGAGCGAGCACAGATACGCAGTATTTT. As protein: CAVSWRASTDTQYF.

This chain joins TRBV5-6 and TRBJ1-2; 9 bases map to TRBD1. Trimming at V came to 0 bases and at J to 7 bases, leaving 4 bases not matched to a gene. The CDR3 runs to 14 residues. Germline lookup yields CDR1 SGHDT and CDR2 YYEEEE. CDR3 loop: CASSLATGGSGYTF. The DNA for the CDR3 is TGTGCCAGCAGCTTGGCCACAGGGGGCTCTGGCTACACCTTC. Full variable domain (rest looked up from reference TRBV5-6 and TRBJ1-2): DAGVTQSPTHLIKTRGQQVTLRCSPKSGHDTVSWYQQALGQGPQFIFQYYEEEERQRGNFPDRFSGHQFPNYSSELNVNALLLGDSALYLCASSLATGGSGYTFGSGTRLTVV.

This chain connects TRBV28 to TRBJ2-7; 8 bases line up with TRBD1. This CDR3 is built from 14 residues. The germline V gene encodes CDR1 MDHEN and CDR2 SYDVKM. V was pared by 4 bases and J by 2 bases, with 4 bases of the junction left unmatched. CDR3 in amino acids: CASSWTGIPYEQYF. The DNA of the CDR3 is TGTGCCAGCAGTTGGACAGGGATCCCCTACGAGCAGTACTTC. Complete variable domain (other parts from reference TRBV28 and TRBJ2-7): DVKVTQSSRYLVKRTGEKVFLECVQDMDHENMFWYRQDPGLGLRLIYFSYDVKMKEKGDIPEGYSVSREKKERFSLILESASTNQTSMYLCASSWTGIPYEQYFGPGTRLTVT.